The 15 T cell receptor beta chains presented below share a single source sample, sequenced in a study of T-cell memory formation after mild COVID-19. TCRdb processed the 5' RACE reads anew with MiXCR; each CDR3 protein has one entry. The sample holds fewer than 450,000 distinct CDR3 sequences, approximately 25% seen once. Sample: PBMCs or a T cell subset sorted from them (not recorded which). The receptors here all came from an adult woman who had mild COVID-19 (a few samples of this study predate the infection). Cell type and time point are not known.

The V call is TRBV28, the J call TRBJ2-2; 11 bases line up with TRBD2. The V and J ends lost 3 bases and 4 bases, in that order; junction bases with no gene match: 10. Germline CDR1 MDHEN, CDR2 SYDVKM. This CDR3 spans 18 amino acids. DNA of the CDR3: TGTGCCAGCAGTTTCTCACCCTTAGCGGGAGGGACCACCGGGGAGCTGTTTTTT. Translating gives CASSFSPLAGGTTGELFF. Together with reference TRBV28 and TRBJ2-2, the CDR3 gives the full variable domain: DVKVTQSSRYLVKRTGEKVFLECVQDMDHENMFWYRQDPGLGLRLIYFSYDVKMKEKGDIPEGYSVSREKKERFSLILESASTNQTSMYLCASSFSPLAGGTTGELFFGEGSRLTVL.

This clonotype has ten or more counts. The rearrangement uses TRBV5-1 and TRBJ2-3; D might be TRBD2 (6 bases). Germline CDR1 and CDR2: SGHRS and YFSETQ. This CDR3 is built from 15 residues. Trimming cost V 1 base and J 1 base, with 10 bases left between them. The CDR3: CASSLTGGGTDTQYF. The CDR3 DNA is TGCGCCAGCAGCTTGACCGGAGGGGGCACAGATACGCAGTATTTT.

This clonotype appeared a few times. The V and J genes are TRBV12-3 or TRBV12-4 and TRBJ1-4; D might be TRBD1 (5 bases). CDR3 length: 15 residues. V was cut by 2 bases and J by 4 bases, with 11 bases left in between. The CDR3 loop is CASSLSPGDNEKLFF. CDR3 DNA sequence: TGTGCCAGCAGTTTAAGCCCGGGGGATAATGAAAAACTGTTTTTT.

V is TRBV7-2 and J is TRBJ2-1, with TRBD1 as a possible D gene (6 bases). Germline CDR1 SGHTA, CDR2 FQGNSA. The CDR3 extends over 16 amino acids. V lost 5 bases and J 2 bases, leaving 16 bases between the germline ends. This CDR3 is CASSLTTGVPYNEQFF. The CDR3, as DNA: TGTGCCAGCAGCCTCACGACAGGAGTACCCTACAATGAGCAGTTCTTC.

V and J are TRBV15 and TRBJ1-3, with TRBD1 matching 7 bases. CDR3 length equals 14 residues. The germline gives CDR1 LNHNV, CDR2 YYDKDF (reference sequence). V gave up 4 bases and J gave up 4 bases; unmatched junction bases: 4. As DNA, the CDR3 is TGTGCCACCAGCACAGACAGGGCGGGAAACACCATATATTTT. Amino acid sequence: CATSTDRAGNTIYF.

This clonotype was detected a few times. The chain is built from TRBV7-2 and TRBJ1-6, with D perhaps TRBD1 (5 bases). V lost 5 bases and J 0 bases, leaving 17 bases between the germline ends. The CDR3 spans 18 residues. The germline gives CDR1 SGHTA, CDR2 FQGNSA. As DNA, the CDR3 is TGTGCCAGCAGCCGCTCAGTGGGGGGGAGCTCCTATAATTCACCCCTCCACTTT. Its protein is CASSRSVGGSSYNSPLHF.

This clonotype has more than one count but fewer than ten. The chain is built from TRBV7-2 and TRBJ1-1; TRBD1 matches at 7 bases. CDR3 size: 14 residues. J was trimmed by 5 bases and V by 2 bases; bases with no gene match: 5. Per the germline V gene, CDR1 is SGHTA and CDR2 is FQGNSA. The CDR3 region has the DNA TGTGCCAGCAGCTTATACAGGGGTGGTACTGAAGCTTTCTTT. Amino acids: CASSLYRGGTEAFF.

This clonotype was detected only a few times. The chain employs TRBV6-1 and TRBJ2-7; TRBD2 might be the D (6 bases). The length of the CDR3 is 15 residues. CDR1 MNHNS and CDR2 SASEGT come from the germline V gene. Trimming shortened V by 1 base and J by 2 bases, and 12 bases separated the two germline ends. In nucleotides, the CDR3 is TGTGCCAGCAGTGAAGTGGGCGGGATTACCTACGAGCAGTACTTC. Amino acids: CASSEVGGITYEQYF.

The rearrangement uses TRBV20-1 and TRBJ2-1; D may be TRBD2 (6 bases). This CDR3 is built from 14 residues. The V end lost 3 bases, the J end lost 8 bases, and 17 bases lay between the germline ends. Germline assignment: CDR1 DFQATT and CDR2 SNEGSKA (reference sequence). The CDR3 spells CSASSPTSLDEQFF. CDR3 bases: TGCAGTGCTAGTTCCCCCACTAGCCTGGATGAGCAGTTCTTC.

V gene TRBV30 combines with J gene TRBJ2-5; D call uncertain. The CDR3 has 12 residues. CDR1 is GTSNPN and CDR2 is SVGIG in the germline V gene (reference sequence). The V end lost 1 base, the J end lost 2 bases, and 5 bases lay between the germline ends. For the CDR3, the DNA is TGTGCCTGGAGTGCAGGTCAAGAGACCCAGTACTTC. This encodes CAWSAGQETQYF.

This sequence joins TRBV7-2 and TRBJ1-5, with 10 bases identical to TRBD1. CDR1 and CDR2 from the germline V gene are SGHTA and FQGNSA. Trimming removed 1 base from V and 7 bases from J; junction bases left unmatched: 4. CDR3 size: 15 residues. The CDR3 protein is CASSLGDRGTQPQHF. The CDR3 bases are TGTGCCAGCAGCTTAGGGGACAGGGGAACCCAGCCCCAGCATTTT.

This clonotype was counted between two and nine times. The chain employs TRBV4-1 and TRBJ1-5; D is undetermined. CDR3 length: 16 residues. V lost 4 bases, J lost 2 bases, and 15 bases lay in between. Germline CDR1 and CDR2: MGHRA and YSYEKL. The chain's CDR3 is CASSLSVSLGNQPQHF. The CDR3 coding sequence is TGCGCCAGCAGCCTAAGCGTCAGTTTAGGCAATCAGCCCCAGCATTTT.

V gene TRBV7-2 combines with J gene TRBJ2-2; no clear D gene. V gave up 1 base and J gave up 13 bases, with 22 bases separating them. The CDR3 extends over 16 amino acids. Germline V gives CDR1 SGHTA, CDR2 FQGNSA. The CDR3 sequence: CASSLGAGLVQIGLFF. The CDR3 DNA sequence: TGTGCCAGCAGCTTAGGGGCCGGGCTAGTGCAAATCGGGCTGTTTTTT.

The chain carries TRBV11-2 and TRBJ2-1; 7 bases agree with TRBD2. The CDR3 sequence is 13 residues long. Per germline, CDR1 SGHAT and CDR2 FQNNGV. J lost 13 bases, V lost 7 bases, and 13 bases had no gene match. Here the CDR3 DNA reads TGTGCCAGCACCTCCGGGACTACGGGAGTACAGTTCTTC. Protein sequence: CASTSGTTGVQFF.

This clonotype turned up a few times. The chain links TRBV7-9 to TRBJ2-7; 7 positions agree with TRBD2. The CDR3 consists of 13 residues. Germline V gene lookup returns CDR1 SEHNR and CDR2 FQNEAQ (reference sequence). J was trimmed by 3 bases and V by 4 bases; bases with no gene match: 3. Here the CDR3 reads CASSSAGLYEQYF. The CDR3 DNA reads as TGTGCCAGCAGCTCAGCGGGGCTCTACGAGCAGTACTTC.